These 24 T cell receptor beta chains originate from one sample sequenced in a study of blood T cell repertoires in COVID-19 (dated by TCRdb to the early 2020s). The library relied on the immunoSEQ multiplex PCR assay. TCRdb's version of the immuneACCESS table is confined to in-frame rearrangements and falls short of the full clone set. An unresolved V gene accounts for under half of the shortfall where checked; the remainder is of unknown origin. The sample table contains fewer than 400,000 clones; only one count was recorded for 70% to 90% of them. Clones ranked in the top ten supply less than 2.5% of the sample. The sample consisted of PBMCs or T cells enriched from blood (not recorded which). These receptors all come from a man aged 25-40 years who had recovered from COVID-19.

The chain carries TRBV5-6 and TRBJ2-5; weak D call: TRBD2 (5 bases). The CDR3 totals 14 residues. Germline CDR1 and CDR2: SGHDT and YYEEEE. V lost 1 base and J 5 bases, leaving 12 bases between the germline ends. The CDR3 DNA reads TGTGCCAGCAGCTTGACGGCGGGCCCGGAGACCCAGTACTTC. It codes for CASSLTAGPETQYF. Filled out from reference TRBV5-6 and TRBJ2-5, the complete variable domain reads DAGVTQSPTHLIKTRGQQVTLRCSPKSGHDTVSWYQQALGQGPQFIFQYYEEEERQRGNFPDRFSGHQFPNYSSELNVNALLLGDSALYLCASSLTAGPETQYFGPGTRLLVL.

In this sample, this clone turned up once. The chain uses TRBV7-8 and TRBJ2-1; D is uncertain. The germline CDR1 and CDR2 sequences are SGHVS and FQNEAQ. V was clipped by 5 bases and J by 0 bases, with 14 bases between them. CDR3 length equals 16 residues. Written as DNA, the CDR3 is TGTGCCAGCAGCCCATCCGCAGTTGCCTCCTACAATGAGCAGTTCTTC. The encoded protein is CASSPSAVASYNEQFF.

V is TRBV27 and J is TRBJ2-7, with a weak D call TRBD2 (5 bases). The CDR3 spans 16 residues. Trimming cost V 2 bases and J 3 bases, with 17 bases left between them. CDR1 MNHEY and CDR2 SMNVEV come from the germline V gene (reference sequence). CDR3 protein: CASSLKSPGLSYEQYF. The CDR3 DNA follows: TGTGCCAGCAGTTTAAAGTCCCCAGGACTCAGCTACGAGCAGTACTTC.

V and J are TRBV7-9 and TRBJ2-3; TRBD1 might be the D (5 bases). The CDR3 runs 14 residues. The germline V gene has CDR1 SEHNR and CDR2 FQNEAQ (reference sequence). The germline V and J ends were trimmed by 4 bases and 3 bases, with 11 bases remaining between them. CDR3 region: CASSWVGRTDTQYF. CDR3 bases: TGTGCCAGCAGCTGGGTGGGGCGTACAGATACGCAGTATTTT.

The chain recombines TRBV5-5 with TRBJ1-2, with 11 bases that match TRBD1. Trimming removed 4 bases from V and 14 bases from J; junction bases left unmatched: 16. CDR1 SGHKS and CDR2 YYEKEE come from the germline V gene (reference sequence). The CDR3 spans 15 residues. DNA of the CDR3: TGTGCCAGCAGCCGTCTTCTTCGGACAGGGGGCTGGCGGACCTTC. It encodes CASSRLLRTGGWRTF.

This clone came up a few times. The rearrangement links TRBV3-1 (or the pseudogene TRBV3-2) to TRBJ2-7; D gene ambiguous. The CDR3 is made up of 16 amino acids. Germline V CDR1 and CDR2: LGHDT, YNNKEL (reference sequence). Deletions cut 4 bases from V and 0 bases from J, with 16 bases between. This CDR3 reads CASSRVRGGGSYEQYF. CDR3 sequence (DNA): TGTGCCAGCAGCCGTGTCAGAGGTGGCGGCTCCTACGAGCAGTACTTC.

This clone has only a few counts. The chain uses TRBV4-1 and TRBJ1-3; D is possibly TRBD1 (5 bases). CDR3 length: 17 residues. Germline V gives CDR1 MGHRA, CDR2 YSYEKL. Between the trimmed V and J ends, which lost 4 bases and 0 bases, there was a span of 16 bases. The chain's CDR3 is CASSPRTLVNSGNTIYF. CDR3 DNA: TGCGCCAGCAGCCCACGGACATTGGTAAACTCTGGAAACACCATATATTTT.

The chain combines TRBV6-2 or TRBV6-3 with TRBJ1-2; no firm D call. CDR3 length: 14 residues. Trimming removed 4 bases from V and 0 bases from J, with 9 bases in between. CDR1 and CDR2 from the germline V gene are MNHEY and SVGEGT. The CDR3 is CASSSRLTNYGYTF. CDR3 in DNA: TGTGCCAGCAGTTCGAGACTGACTAACTATGGCTACACCTTC.

The chain combines TRBV28 with TRBJ1-6; 7 positions agree with TRBD1. The CDR3 loop spans 17 amino acids. Germline CDR1 and CDR2: MDHEN and SYDVKM. The J segment lost 3 bases and the V segment lost 2 bases, leaving 7 bases of the junction unmatched. CDR3 nucleotides: TGTGCCAGCAGTTTACGACAGGGAGTGGGCTATAATTCACCCCTCCACTTT. It specifies CASSLRQGVGYNSPLHF.

The chain joins TRBV19 to TRBJ1-2, with 11 bases that match TRBD1. The germline V gene encodes CDR1 LNHDA and CDR2 SQIVND (reference sequence). With 4 bases clipped from V and 6 bases from J, the junction kept 4 bases outside the gene matches. The CDR3 runs to 14 residues. CDR3 region: CASSKDRGLNGYTF. The CDR3 DNA reads TGTGCCAGTAGTAAGGACAGGGGGCTGAATGGCTACACCTTC.

V is TRBV7-9 and J is TRBJ1-2, with D uncertain. This CDR3 spans 17 amino acids. Germline V CDR1 and CDR2: SEHNR, FQNEAQ (reference sequence). V dropped 10 bases and J dropped 4 bases, with 28 bases sitting between them. The CDR3 nucleotides are TGTGCCACCAAACCCCCCTACTTTCGGGGTCCTGGCTATGGCTACACCTTC. This sequence encodes CATKPPYFRGPGYGYTF. The full variable domain, with the rest looked up from reference TRBV7-9 and TRBJ1-2, is DTGVSQNPRHKITKRGQNVTFRCDPISEHNRLYWYRQTLGQGPEFLTYFQNEAQLEKSRLLSDRFSAERPKGSFSTLEIQRTEQGDSAMYLCATKPPYFRGPGYGYTFGSGTRLTVV.

This clone was counted between two and nine times. This chain joins TRBV11-1 and TRBJ2-7, with D hard to call. The V end lost 5 bases, the J end lost 7 bases, and 15 bases lay between the germline ends. This CDR3 is built from 13 residues. Germline V CDR1 and CDR2: SGHAT, FQDESV (reference sequence). Here the CDR3 DNA reads TGTGCCAGCAGCCCTTCAGCGTTCGGGGAGCAGTACTTC. Protein: CASSPSAFGEQYF.

The chain is built from TRBV12-3 or TRBV12-4 and TRBJ1-2; D ambiguous. The V and J ends lost 6 bases and 2 bases respectively, with 10 bases between them. The CDR3 totals 13 residues. CDR3 coding DNA: TGTGCCAGCAGCTTTCCCGAGAACTATGGCTACACCTTC. It is translated as CASSFPENYGYTF.

This clone came up a few times. The V call is TRBV10-3, the J call TRBJ2-7; 8 bases align to TRBD1. The CDR3 runs to 13 residues. In germline, CDR1 is ENHRY, CDR2 SYGVKD. V shed 2 bases, J shed 13 bases, and the junction held 10 bases outside the gene matches. In DNA, the CDR3 is TGTGCCATCAGTGAGGAGACAGGGGCGAGTATATACTTC. It translates to CAISEETGASIYF.

In its sample, this clone was seen a few times. V is TRBV6-4 and J is TRBJ1-3; D might be TRBD1 (6 bases). CDR3 length: 16 residues. Germline CDR1 is MRHNA and CDR2 is SNTAGT. With 0 bases removed from V and 4 bases from J, the gap between germline ends came to 13 bases. CDR3 residues: CASSDSLGATGNTIYF. The DNA of the CDR3 is TGTGCCAGCAGTGACTCCCTGGGGGCTACAGGAAACACCATATATTTT.

V gene TRBV3-1 (or the pseudogene TRBV3-2) combines with J gene TRBJ2-7, with 11 bases matching TRBD1. V was pared by 4 bases and J by 4 bases, with 3 bases of the junction left unmatched. The CDR3 is 14 amino acids. Germline CDR1 reads LGHDT; CDR2 reads YNNKEL (reference sequence). CDR3 residues: CASSPGTGGYEQYF. CDR3 in DNA: TGTGCCAGCAGCCCCGGGACAGGGGGGTACGAGCAGTACTTC.

The chain carries TRBV4-1 and TRBJ1-2, with D uncertain. V lost 4 bases to trimming and J lost 4 bases, with 13 bases between them. Per germline, CDR1 MGHRA and CDR2 YSYEKL. The CDR3 is 14 amino acids. DNA for the CDR3: TGCGCCAGCAGCCGAGGCATAGGTACCTATGGCTACACCTTC. This sequence encodes CASSRGIGTYGYTF.

This chain uses TRBV20-1 with TRBJ1-5; D is perhaps TRBD1 (5 bases). V lost 6 bases and J lost 6, with 9 bases in between. Germline V CDR1 and CDR2: DFQATT, SNEGSKA (reference sequence). CDR3 size: 11 residues. The CDR3 DNA is TGCAGTGCGGGGGGGAGTCAGCCCCAGCATTTT. Translation gives CSAGGSQPQHF.

CDR3 coding DNA: TGTGCCAGCAGTTACTCGGGGACAGCCGAAGCTTTCTTT. Amino acids: CASSYSGTAEAFF. This sequence joins TRBV6-5 and TRBJ1-1, with 7 bases identical to TRBD1. The ends lost 0 bases at V and 8 bases at J; junction bases unmatched: 3. CDR1 is MNHEY, CDR2 SVGAGI, per germline. The CDR3 loop spans 13 amino acids.

The V call is TRBV2, the J call TRBJ2-7; 11 bases line up with TRBD1. The CDR3 runs to 15 residues. The germline V gene encodes CDR1 SNHLY and CDR2 FYNNEI. The trim removed 4 bases at V and 3 bases at J, leaving 5 bases unmatched. CDR3 sequence (DNA): TGTGCCAGCAGTGCCGGGACAGGGGGTCACTACGAGCAGTACTTC. Translating gives CASSAGTGGHYEQYF. The full variable domain, its missing parts supplied by reference TRBV2 and TRBJ2-7, is EPEVTQTPSHQVTQMGQEVILRCVPISNHLYFYWYRQILGQKVEFLVSFYNNEISEKSEIFDDQFSVERPDGSNFTLKIRSTKLEDSAMYFCASSAGTGGHYEQYFGPGTRLTVT.

The chain uses TRBV7-2 and TRBJ2-1, with 9 bases matching TRBD1. The junction had 1 base not matched to a gene; V was cut back by 3 bases and J by 1 base. CDR1 is SGHTA and CDR2 is FQGNSA in the germline V gene. The CDR3 is made up of 15 amino acids. The CDR3 region is CASSLDRGSYNEQFF. CDR3 coding DNA: TGTGCCAGCAGCTTGGACAGGGGATCCTACAATGAGCAGTTCTTC.

This clone was found a few times. In nucleotides, the CDR3 is TGTGCCAGCAGCTTTGGGACAGGGACGAACATTCAGTACTTC. Translating gives CASSFGTGTNIQYF. The J gene is TRBJ2-4, the V gene TRBV11-2, with 9 bases identical to TRBD1. The CDR3 is 14 amino acids. V was clipped by 3 bases and J by 7 bases; unmatched bases: 4. Germline lookup yields CDR1 SGHAT and CDR2 FQNNGV.

The chain has TRBV7-2 and TRBJ2-1; 10 bases are shared with TRBD2. J gave up 2 bases and V 0 bases, and 4 bases lay outside the gene matches. Germline values: CDR1 SGHTA, CDR2 FQGNSA. This CDR3 has 17 amino acids. CDR3 sequence reads: CASSLAGSGGAYNEQFF. For the CDR3, the DNA is TGTGCCAGCAGCTTAGCGGGCAGCGGGGGGGCCTACAATGAGCAGTTCTTC.

This clone showed up just once. CDR3 in amino acids: CASSSARDYEQYF. The CDR3 coding sequence is TGTGCCAGCTCATCCGCCAGGGACTACGAGCAGTACTTC. This chain uses TRBV18 with TRBJ2-7; the D gene is possibly TRBD1 (5 bases). The CDR3 sequence is 13 residues long. Germline lookup yields CDR1 KGHSH and CDR2 LQKENI. Trimming cost V 5 bases and J 3 bases, with 11 bases left between them.